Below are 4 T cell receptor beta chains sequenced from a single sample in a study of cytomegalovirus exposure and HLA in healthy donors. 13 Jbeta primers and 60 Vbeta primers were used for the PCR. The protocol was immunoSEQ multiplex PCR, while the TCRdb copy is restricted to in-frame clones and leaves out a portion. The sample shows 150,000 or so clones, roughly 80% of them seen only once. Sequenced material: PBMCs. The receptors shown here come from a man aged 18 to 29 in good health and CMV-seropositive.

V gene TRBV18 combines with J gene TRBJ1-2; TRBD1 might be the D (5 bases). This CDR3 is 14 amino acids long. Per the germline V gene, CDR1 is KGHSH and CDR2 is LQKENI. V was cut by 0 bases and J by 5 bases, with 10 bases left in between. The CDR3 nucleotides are TGTGCCAGCTCACCACCGGGGCAGCCGTATGGCTACACCTTC. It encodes CASSPPGQPYGYTF.

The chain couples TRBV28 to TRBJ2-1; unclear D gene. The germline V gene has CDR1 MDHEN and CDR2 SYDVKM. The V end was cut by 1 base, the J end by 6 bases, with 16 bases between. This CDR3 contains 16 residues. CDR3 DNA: TGTGCCAGCAGTTTATCCCATGCCCTAGTTACCAATGAGCAGTTCTTC. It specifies CASSLSHALVTNEQFF.

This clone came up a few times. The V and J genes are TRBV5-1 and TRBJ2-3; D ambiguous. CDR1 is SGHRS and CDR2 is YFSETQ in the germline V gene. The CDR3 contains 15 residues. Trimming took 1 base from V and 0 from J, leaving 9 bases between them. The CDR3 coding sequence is TGCGCCAGCAGCTTGAGAGATAAGAGCACAGATACGCAGTATTTT. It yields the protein CASSLRDKSTDTQYF.

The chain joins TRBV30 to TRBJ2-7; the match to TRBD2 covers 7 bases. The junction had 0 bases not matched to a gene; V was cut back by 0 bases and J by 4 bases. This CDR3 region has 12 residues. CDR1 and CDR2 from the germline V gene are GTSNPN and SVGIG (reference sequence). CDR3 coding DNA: TGTGCCTGGAGTGTGGGGGGGTACGAGCAGTACTTC. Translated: CAWSVGGYEQYF.